This TCR beta chain stems from a study of vaccination and CD4 T cells after COVID-19. Study summary: SARS-CoV-2 had been detected by nasal swab PCR in convalescent patients; roughly 10 were mild, one severe.

From germline, CDR1 is GTSNPN and CDR2 SVGIG (reference sequence). CDR3 length equals 13 residues. The V gene lost 4 bases and the J gene lost 3 bases, with 10 bases spanning the gap. Treatment given: roughly 11-day PBMC culture with coronavirus spike peptide pools or control peptides (ViraFEST assay). Study results and caveats: Convalescent patients' median share of reactive clones seen only post-vaccination was around 86%.

This clonotype was counted between two and nine times. Its cognate antigen is unknown. The assay that was used to sequence DNA from cultured CD4+ T cells was the Oncomine TCR Beta short-read assay. A single record per CDR3 protein comes from TCRdb applying MiXCR to the PCR reads. The sample consists of 9,500 to 12,000 distinct CDR3 sequences, less than 75% of them appearing once. The sequence was obtained from a human donor who had recovered from COVID-19. V gene TRBV30 combines with J gene TRBJ1-5, with D unresolved. Sequenced input: CD4+ T cells from blood, cultured in vitro. Here the CDR3 reads CAWKDGYNQPQHF. The CDR3 DNA reads TGTGCCTGGAAGGACGGTTACAATCAGCCCCAGCATTTT.